The rows below give T cell receptor beta chains drawn from one sample of a study of human CD8 memory T cell subsets. Reprocessing the 5' RACE reads, TCRdb reports a single entry for every CDR3 protein and omits DNA. Its clone listing holds under 20,000 distinct CDR3 sequences. Sequenced sample: CD8+ T cells from PBMCs. Receptors originate from a human donor in good health. The CDR3 runs from the conserved cysteine through the conserved F or W. The order of the fields is J gene, clone size, V gene, CDR3 protein. Not all rows give a size; the values are once, few, many and, for expanded clones, a class.

j_gene: TRBJ2-7; abundance: -; v_gene: TRBV19; CDR3aa: CASSPGTSGYEQYF
j_gene: TRBJ1-1; abundance: -; v_gene: TRBV28; CDR3aa: CASSLRTGTEAFF
j_gene: TRBJ1-2; abundance: -; v_gene: TRBV15; CDR3aa: CATSRDKGEARGFGYTF
j_gene: TRBJ2-3; abundance: medium-sized; v_gene: TRBV7-6; CDR3aa: CASSSGTTSTDTQYF
j_gene: TRBJ1-5; abundance: -; v_gene: TRBV5-1; CDR3aa: CASSLGTGTQPQHF
j_gene: TRBJ1-4; abundance: -; v_gene: TRBV3-1; CDR3aa: CASSQDWGSEGEKLFF
j_gene: TRBJ2-1; abundance: -; v_gene: TRBV6-1; CDR3aa: CASTHGQGGNEQFF
j_gene: TRBJ2-7; abundance: -; v_gene: TRBV7-9; CDR3aa: CASSSDSTKGGEQYF
j_gene: TRBJ2-1; abundance: -; v_gene: TRBV7-9; CDR3aa: CASRSDLNEQFF
j_gene: TRBJ2-2; abundance: -; v_gene: TRBV7-2; CDR3aa: CASSLALENTGELFF
j_gene: TRBJ2-3; abundance: -; v_gene: TRBV7-2; CDR3aa: CASSPVVDTQYF
j_gene: TRBJ1-1; abundance: -; v_gene: TRBV12-3/TRBV12-4; CDR3aa: CASSLSQGPEAFF
j_gene: TRBJ2-7; abundance: -; v_gene: TRBV7-9; CDR3aa: CASSQDWTGDEQYF
j_gene: TRBJ2-7; abundance: -; v_gene: TRBV24-1; CDR3aa: CATSDTDSYEQYF
j_gene: TRBJ2-7; abundance: -; v_gene: TRBV5-1; CDR3aa: CASSFPDSGGSEQYF
j_gene: TRBJ2-2; abundance: -; v_gene: TRBV7-9; CDR3aa: CASSLSVATGELFF
j_gene: TRBJ2-7; abundance: medium-sized; v_gene: TRBV7-2; CDR3aa: CASSLPPPGTYEQYF
j_gene: TRBJ2-1; abundance: -; v_gene: TRBV5-5; CDR3aa: CASSLGQGTEQFF
j_gene: TRBJ1-2; abundance: -; v_gene: TRBV28; CDR3aa: CASSSPGRNYGYTF
j_gene: TRBJ2-1; abundance: -; v_gene: TRBV4-3; CDR3aa: CASSQDTGGGNEQFF
j_gene: TRBJ2-5; abundance: -; v_gene: TRBV4-1; CDR3aa: CASSQDGNLIQETQYF
j_gene: TRBJ2-7; abundance: -; v_gene: TRBV7-8; CDR3aa: CASSPLAGGPYEQYF
j_gene: TRBJ2-1; abundance: -; v_gene: TRBV6-2/TRBV6-3; CDR3aa: CASSYGGPGASRNNEQFF
j_gene: TRBJ2-7; abundance: -; v_gene: TRBV6-5; CDR3aa: CASSYGTGLREQYF
j_gene: TRBJ1-4; abundance: -; v_gene: TRBV12-3/TRBV12-4; CDR3aa: CASSYEGDEKLFF
j_gene: TRBJ2-3; abundance: -; v_gene: TRBV28; CDR3aa: CASSFSRGTTDTQYF
j_gene: TRBJ2-3; abundance: -; v_gene: TRBV6-1; CDR3aa: CASSERSTDTQYF
j_gene: TRBJ2-7; abundance: -; v_gene: TRBV7-6; CDR3aa: CASSTGTPSEQYF
j_gene: TRBJ2-3; abundance: -; v_gene: TRBV7-2; CDR3aa: CASSLILQSTDTQYF
j_gene: TRBJ2-7; abundance: -; v_gene: TRBV5-6; CDR3aa: CASSSLGALRVFAYEQYF
j_gene: TRBJ1-6; abundance: -; v_gene: TRBV21-1; CDR3aa: CASSKPAGYNSPLHF
j_gene: TRBJ2-7; abundance: -; v_gene: TRBV3-1; CDR3aa: CASSQGLAGAYEQYF
j_gene: TRBJ1-4; abundance: -; v_gene: TRBV15; CDR3aa: CATSSNGVDAEKLFF
j_gene: TRBJ2-7; abundance: -; v_gene: TRBV6-1; CDR3aa: CASPTSGGPYEQYF
j_gene: TRBJ2-1; abundance: -; v_gene: TRBV6-2/TRBV6-3; CDR3aa: CASSYERLAVEFNYNEQFF
j_gene: TRBJ2-1; abundance: -; v_gene: TRBV5-6; CDR3aa: CASSNLGDEQFF
j_gene: TRBJ1-2; abundance: -; v_gene: TRBV6-6; CDR3aa: CASSYRDRVANYGYTF
j_gene: TRBJ2-1; abundance: -; v_gene: TRBV19; CDR3aa: CASSLAGSHNEQFF
j_gene: TRBJ2-1; abundance: -; v_gene: TRBV7-2; CDR3aa: CASSLGQGAFNEQFF
j_gene: TRBJ2-7; abundance: -; v_gene: TRBV25-1; CDR3aa: CASSSNRDPLTGREGPLEQYF
j_gene: TRBJ2-1; abundance: -; v_gene: TRBV6-2/TRBV6-3; CDR3aa: CASSYGAGDSNEQFF
j_gene: TRBJ2-7; abundance: -; v_gene: TRBV7-9; CDR3aa: CASSSPIWGLTYEQYF
j_gene: TRBJ2-2; abundance: -; v_gene: TRBV7-9; CDR3aa: CASSLALIGTNTGELFF
j_gene: TRBJ1-5; abundance: -; v_gene: TRBV7-2; CDR3aa: CASSPIMEGQPQHF
j_gene: TRBJ2-7; abundance: -; v_gene: TRBV11-2; CDR3aa: CASSLVQGTNYEQYF
j_gene: TRBJ2-7; abundance: -; v_gene: TRBV7-6; CDR3aa: CASSPVAGGLLDEQYF
j_gene: TRBJ2-1; abundance: -; v_gene: TRBV19; CDR3aa: CASSTDSGRYYNEQFF
j_gene: TRBJ1-1; abundance: medium-sized; v_gene: TRBV29-1; CDR3aa: CSVGRDSTPNTEAFF
j_gene: TRBJ2-2; abundance: -; v_gene: TRBV27; CDR3aa: CASSLGVTGELFF
j_gene: TRBJ2-7; abundance: -; v_gene: TRBV28; CDR3aa: CASSSSTTGQVYEQYF
j_gene: TRBJ1-1; abundance: -; v_gene: TRBV4-1; CDR3aa: CASSQSRGGNTEAFF
j_gene: TRBJ2-7; abundance: -; v_gene: TRBV7-9; CDR3aa: CASSGGTPPSYEQYF
j_gene: TRBJ1-1; abundance: medium-sized; v_gene: TRBV10-2; CDR3aa: CASTGASRGTEAFF
j_gene: TRBJ2-2; abundance: medium-sized; v_gene: TRBV2; CDR3aa: CASQSQGLYTGELFF
j_gene: TRBJ2-3; abundance: -; v_gene: TRBV7-9; CDR3aa: CASSLVTGGPGDTQYF